The sequence of this TCR beta chain was determined in a study of blood T cell repertoires in COVID-19. Study as a whole: Samples representing acute and convalescent COVID-19 were sourced from the United States, Italy and Spain. T cells, B-cell-depleted T cells, or PBMCs provided the cDNA or gDNA that served as material.

CDR3 length: 16 amino acids. Germline CDR1 LGHNA, CDR2 YNFKEQ. V lost 4 bases to trimming and J lost 7 bases; unmatched junction nucleotides: 7. This clone appeared once. In the study's own analysis: Estimation of nucleated cell counts was performed using reference gene primer amplification. Method: immunoSEQ multiplex PCR; TCRdb's copy keeps in-frame clones and lacks some. That table is the source of V, J and clone size, and D and trimming were worked out from the DNA. The profile shows 200,000 to 250,000 clones, 80% to 85% of them singletons. Sequenced material: peripheral blood. The V call is TRBV4-2, the J call TRBJ2-2; 12 nucleotides match TRBD1. This receptor was identified in a woman of 80 years or more with active or convalescent COVID-19. CDR3 amino acids: CASSRPGQGAGGELFF. The CDR3 DNA sequence: TGTGCCAGCAGCCGACCGGGACAGGGGGCGGGCGGGGAGCTGTTTTTT.